The following is a TCR beta chain sequence with its context. Unmatched junction bases numbered 6, after V lost 0 bases and J lost 2 bases. Germline CDR1 DFQATT, CDR2 SNEGSKA (reference sequence). CDR3 length: 17 residues. Using a J-beta primer mix together with a sample-barcoded 5' primer, a second PCR was run for about 6 to 12 cycles. A single record per CDR3 protein comes from TCRdb applying MiXCR to the 5' RACE reads. The sample has 750,000 to 950,000 distinct CDR3 sequences; around 24% are singletons. The data derive from a study of blood T cells in healthy people across ages. The total RNA that was extracted per sample amounted to at least 5 micrograms. The same data also went into a second study, on T cells of mothers and their children.

The receptor comes from a boy under 18 in good health. The chain couples TRBV20-1 to TRBJ2-1, with 11 positions matching TRBD2. The sample was blood. CDR3 nucleotides: TGCAGTGCTAGAGATTTACTAGCGGGGGAGACCTACAATGAGCAGTTCTTC. Amino acids: CSARDLLAGETYNEQFF.